The 25 T cell receptor beta chains listed next were all sequenced from one sample in a study of cytomegalovirus exposure and HLA in healthy donors (dated by TCRdb to 2016 to 2017). Libraries were built with the immunoSEQ multiplex PCR assay. For the multiplex PCR, a mixture combining 60 forward primers for TCR Vbeta segments and 13 reverse primers for TCR Jbeta segments was used. TCRdb re-hosts the immuneACCESS table, in-frame sequences only. Its copies lack some clones; in the studies checked, an unresolved V gene accounts for under half of them, and the cause for the rest is not known. This sample's table has entries for tens of thousands of clones. Jointly, the top ten make up 3.2% of the sample. Source material: PBMCs. The receptors were gathered from a woman in her 30s in good health and CMV-seropositive.

The rearrangement uses TRBV19 and TRBJ1-2; D remains unclear. Trimming left V 6 bases short and J 3 bases short, with 11 bases between. The CDR3 totals 13 residues. Germline V gene sequence: CDR1 LNHDA, CDR2 SQIVND (reference sequence). Written as DNA, the CDR3 is TGTGCCAGTAGGGAGAGAAAAGACTATGGCTACACCTTC. Its translation is CASRERKDYGYTF.

This chain connects TRBV30 to TRBJ1-2; 8 bases match TRBD1. Germline V gives CDR1 GTSNPN, CDR2 SVGIG (reference sequence). The CDR3 consists of 12 residues. V lost 7 bases and J lost 6; bases outside the gene matches: 7. The CDR3 DNA reads TGTGCCTCCTTGGAACAGGGGGATGGCTACACCTTC. Amino acids: CASLEQGDGYTF.

The V and J genes are TRBV15 and TRBJ1-5; D ambiguous. The V end was cut by 4 bases, the J end by 2 bases, with 9 bases between. CDR3 size: 14 residues. The germline V gene has CDR1 LNHNV and CDR2 YYDKDF (reference sequence). CDR3 sequence: CATSKPGGNQPQHF. CDR3 nucleotides: TGTGCCACCAGCAAACCCGGTGGCAATCAGCCCCAGCATTTT.

J is TRBJ2-3 and V is TRBV5-4; TRBD1 aligns across 9 bases. This CDR3 has 16 amino acids. Germline CDR1 is SGHNT and CDR2 is YYREEE (reference sequence). V lost 4 bases and J lost 3; bases outside the gene matches: 9. Here the CDR3 DNA reads TGTGCCAGCAGCCTAAAGACAGGGGGATCAACAGATACGCAGTATTTT. Translated, it gives CASSLKTGGSTDTQYF. Filled out from reference TRBV5-4 and TRBJ2-3, the complete variable domain reads ETGVTQSPTHLIKTRGQQVTLRCSSQSGHNTVSWYQQALGQGPQFIFQYYREEENGRGNFPPRFSGLQFPNYSSELNVNALELDDSALYLCASSLKTGGSTDTQYFGPGTRLTVL.

The V gene is TRBV6-5, the J gene TRBJ1-4, with 7 bases fitting TRBD1. The CDR3 runs to 14 residues. V lost 7 bases to trimming and J lost 3 bases; unmatched junction nucleotides: 5. Germline V CDR1 and CDR2: MNHEY, SVGAGI. CDR3 amino acids: CASKRGPANEKLFF. The CDR3 DNA reads TGTGCCAGCAAGAGGGGGCCTGCTAATGAAAAACTGTTTTTT.

The gene calls are TRBV28 and TRBJ1-6; D uncertain. The V gene's germline CDR1 is MDHEN and CDR2 SYDVKM. V lost 5 bases to trimming and J lost 7 bases, with 15 bases between them. This CDR3 contains 15 residues. Written as DNA, the CDR3 is TGTGCCAGCAGTGACGGAATTATCGGGAATTCACCCCTCCACTTT. Translated, it gives CASSDGIIGNSPLHF.

V usage is TRBV11-3 and J usage is TRBJ2-2; 7 positions match TRBD2. After removal of 5 bases from V and 6 bases from J, the junction contained 3 bases not matched to a gene. The length of the CDR3 is 13 residues. The germline V gene has CDR1 SGHNT and CDR2 YENEEA. The DNA of the CDR3 is TGTGCCAGCAGCCGCCGGGAGGCCGGGGAGCTGTTTTTT. Its protein product is CASSRREAGELFF. Using reference TRBV11-3 and TRBJ2-2 for the parts outside the CDR3, the full variable domain is EAGVVQSPRYKIIEKKQPVAFWCNPISGHNTLYWYLQNLGQGPELLIRYENEEAVDDSQLPKDRFSAERLKGVDSTLKIQPAELGDSAVYLCASSRREAGELFFGEGSRLTVL.

The chain is built from TRBV4-1 and TRBJ2-5, with 9 bases matching TRBD2. CDR1 is MGHRA and CDR2 is YSYEKL in the germline V gene. J lost 4 bases, V lost 0 bases, and 9 bases had no gene match. This CDR3 has 17 amino acids. DNA for the CDR3: TGCGCCAGCAGCCAAGAAACAGCTGCGGGGGGGCGAGAGACCCAGTACTTC. Encoded protein: CASSQETAAGGRETQYF.

The V and J genes are TRBV5-4 and TRBJ1-1; tentatively, D is TRBD1 (5 bases). The CDR3 covers 14 residues. Germline V gene data show CDR1 as SGHNT and CDR2 as YYREEE (reference sequence). Trimming stripped 1 base from V and 1 base from J, with 8 bases between. As DNA, the CDR3 is TGTGCCAGCAGCTTGTCCGGGGGGAACACTGAAGCTTTCTTT. Protein product: CASSLSGGNTEAFF.

The chain recombines TRBV19 with TRBJ1-5; D might be TRBD1 (6 bases). CDR1 is LNHDA, CDR2 SQIVND, per germline (reference sequence). This CDR3 is built from 16 residues. The V gene lost 7 bases and the J gene lost 4 bases, with 20 bases spanning the gap. The CDR3 loop is CASMSAGVGGNQPQHF. DNA for the CDR3: TGTGCCAGTATGTCGGCAGGGGTCGGGGGGAATCAGCCCCAGCATTTT.

The rearrangement uses TRBV28 and TRBJ1-5, with D possibly TRBD1 on 6 matching bases. Germline lookup yields CDR1 MDHEN and CDR2 SYDVKM. The V end was cut by 4 bases, the J end by 5 bases, with 15 bases between. CDR3 length: 15 residues. The CDR3 DNA is TGTGCCAGCAGTTCTATAGGACAGACACATCAGCCCCAGCATTTT. It is translated as CASSSIGQTHQPQHF.

The chain employs TRBV7-2 and TRBJ2-5, with unresolved D. The CDR3 consists of 13 residues. Germline V CDR1 and CDR2: SGHTA, FQGNSA. Trimming took 5 bases from V and 1 from J, leaving 8 bases between them. The CDR3 nucleotides are TGTGCCAGCAGCCTACAGACCCAAGAGACCCAGTACTTC. Translation: CASSLQTQETQYF.

The CDR3 DNA reads TGTGCCAGCTGGGGTCAAGGGGGACTAGGGACGGCGGTAACTGAAGCTTTCTTT. This codes for CASWGQGGLGTAVTEAFF. The chain links TRBV7-6 to TRBJ1-1; D possibly corresponds to TRBD1 (6 bases). The V and J ends lost 8 bases and 5 bases respectively, with 30 bases between them. Germline assignment: CDR1 SGHVS and CDR2 FNYEAQ. This CDR3 has 18 amino acids.

The chain couples TRBV7-8 to TRBJ1-2; 7 bases align to TRBD1. The CDR3 consists of 13 residues. Losses at the gene ends were 5 bases for V and 3 bases for J; bases not matched to a gene: 3. Germline V CDR1 and CDR2: SGHVS, FQNEAQ. The CDR3 nucleotides read TGTGCCAGCAGCGGTGACAGGGACTATGGCTACACCTTC. Its translation: CASSGDRDYGYTF.

The J gene is TRBJ2-2, the V gene TRBV7-2; D might be TRBD2 (6 bases). V was clipped by 5 bases and J by 1 base, with 14 bases between them. The CDR3 runs 16 residues. Germline V gene lookup returns CDR1 SGHTA and CDR2 FQGNSA. CDR3 DNA: TGTGCCAGCAGCCAGCGGAGGAGGGGGAACACCGGGGAGCTGTTTTTT. This encodes CASSQRRRGNTGELFF.

The chain uses TRBV2 and TRBJ1-5; D might be TRBD1 (5 bases). The CDR3 has 15 amino acids. V gave up 2 bases and J gave up 1 base, with 9 bases separating them. Germline loops: CDR1 SNHLY, CDR2 FYNNEI. CDR3 sequence: CASSERRGSNQPQHF. The CDR3 DNA reads as TGTGCCAGCAGTGAAAGGCGGGGGAGCAATCAGCCCCAGCATTTT.

This chain uses TRBV19 with TRBJ1-5; D unclear. Germline CDR1 LNHDA, CDR2 SQIVND (reference sequence). Trimming cost V 4 bases and J 2 bases, with 15 bases left between them. The CDR3 covers 16 residues. The DNA of the CDR3 is TGTGCCAGTAGTAAGCCCCCCCGGGGAGGCAATCAGCCCCAGCATTTT. This gives the protein CASSKPPRGGNQPQHF.

V gene TRBV6-5 combines with J gene TRBJ1-4, with 7 bases aligning to TRBD1. V gave up 5 bases and J gave up 5 bases; unmatched junction bases: 8. The CDR3 contains 15 residues. CDR1 is MNHEY, CDR2 SVGAGI, per germline. The CDR3 loop reads CASSPRGTENEKLFF. The CDR3 DNA sequence: TGTGCCAGCAGTCCCCGAGGGACAGAGAATGAAAAACTGTTTTTT.

V gene TRBV4-2 combines with J gene TRBJ1-5; 8 bases fit TRBD1. J lost 0 bases, V lost 0 bases, and 16 bases had no gene match. From germline, CDR1 is LGHNA and CDR2 YNFKEQ. The CDR3 consists of 21 residues. As DNA, the CDR3 is TGTGCCAGCAGCCAAGATTTCAGGGGGCGAGACCCTACTTTTAGCAATCAGCCCCAGCATTTT. This sequence encodes CASSQDFRGRDPTFSNQPQHF.

This chain links TRBV6-1 with TRBJ1-3, with unresolved D. V lost 2 bases and J 1 base, leaving 12 bases between the germline ends. Germline loops: CDR1 MNHNS, CDR2 SASEGT. CDR3 length: 16 amino acids. The CDR3 protein is CASSESRFGSGNTIYF. The CDR3 nucleotides are TGTGCCAGCAGTGAATCCCGGTTTGGTTCTGGAAACACCATATATTTT.

As DNA, the CDR3 is TGCAGCGTTGCGGGTCAAACCAATACTGAAGCTTTCTTT. Translating gives CSVAGQTNTEAFF. The chain couples TRBV29-1 to TRBJ1-1; unclear D gene. The CDR3 covers 13 residues. Trimming removed 4 bases at V and 5 bases at J, with 14 bases between. Germline CDR1 SQVTM, CDR2 ANQGSEA.

The J gene is TRBJ1-6, the V gene TRBV18; 9 nucleotides align to TRBD1. The J segment lost 2 bases and the V segment lost 4 bases, leaving 3 bases of the junction unmatched. There are 16 residues in the CDR3. The germline gives CDR1 KGHSH, CDR2 LQKENI. The DNA of the CDR3 is TGTGCCAGCTCACAGACAGGGGGAACCTATAATTCACCCCTCCACTTT. This codes for CASSQTGGTYNSPLHF.

The V call is TRBV28, the J call TRBJ1-1; D unclear. CDR3 size: 14 residues. Trimming shortened V by 6 bases and J by 1 base, and 12 bases separated the two germline ends. Germline assignment: CDR1 MDHEN and CDR2 SYDVKM. This CDR3 reads CASSTLGGNTEAFF. CDR3 sequence (DNA): TGTGCCAGCAGCACCTTGGGAGGGAACACTGAAGCTTTCTTT.

The chain combines TRBV19 with TRBJ1-2; D not certain. Trimming pared 1 base from V and 6 bases from J, leaving 12 bases between. CDR3 length equals 14 residues. Germline values: CDR1 LNHDA, CDR2 SQIVND (reference sequence). CDR3 residues: CASSIAGGSHGYTF. The CDR3 DNA is TGTGCCAGTAGTATAGCTGGAGGGAGCCATGGCTACACCTTC.

The rearrangement uses TRBV15 and TRBJ1-4; no clear D gene. Trimming shortened V by 1 base and J by 5 bases, and 5 bases separated the two germline ends. The CDR3 consists of 13 residues. Germline CDR1 is LNHNV and CDR2 is YYDKDF (reference sequence). CDR3 residues: CATSRAPNEKLFF. DNA for the CDR3: TGTGCCACCAGCAGAGCTCCCAATGAAAAACTGTTTTTT.